Below, 8 T cell receptor beta chains from the same sample are listed, as sequenced in a study of T cell repertoires in cytomegalovirus infection. TCRdb re-analysed the reads in MiXCR, keeping a single row per CDR3 protein. The profile covers 700,000 to 950,000 distinct CDR3 sequences, with approximately 30% appearing a single time and around 12% taken by the ten largest. Their recognized antigens are unknown. The specimen comprised cultured CD8+ T cells from PBMCs, sampled from culture after CMV antigen stimulation. The receptor source for this set is a human donor in good health (CMV status not recorded). Some clones in this sample may be carry-over from other donors' samples.

This clonotype was detected only a few times. The chain recombines TRBV12-3 or TRBV12-4 with TRBJ1-1; D remains unclear. The CDR3 runs 14 residues. V lost 3 bases and J lost 1, with 9 bases in between. The CDR3 is CASSFVGENTEAFF. The CDR3 DNA reads as TGTGCCAGCAGTTTTGTAGGAGAGAACACTGAAGCTTTCTTT.

This clonotype was seen a handful of times. V usage is TRBV6-2 or TRBV6-3 and J usage is TRBJ2-7, with 7 bases lining up with TRBD1. The CDR3 covers 16 residues. In germline, CDR1 is MNHEY, CDR2 SVGEGT. The J segment lost 0 bases and the V segment lost 4 bases, leaving 9 bases of the junction unmatched. The CDR3 sequence is CASSFNDRVSSYEQYV. CDR3 in DNA: TGTGCCAGCAGTTTCAACGACAGGGTAAGCTCCTACGAGCAGTACGTC.

The rearrangement joins TRBV6-5 to TRBJ2-3; 8 nucleotides match TRBD1. After removal of 4 bases from V and 2 bases from J, the junction contained 5 bases not matched to a gene. Germline V CDR1 and CDR2: MNHEY, SVGAGI. This CDR3 has 15 amino acids. This chain's CDR3 is CASSFSGQVTDTQYF. CDR3 sequence (DNA): TGTGCCAGCAGTTTTTCGGGACAGGTCACAGATACGCAGTATTTT.

This CDR3 reads CASRGWDRDPAQPQHF. The DNA of the CDR3 is TGTGCCAGCAGGGGGTGGGACAGGGATCCGGCGCAGCCCCAGCATTTT. The chain carries TRBV6-1 and TRBJ1-5, with 9 bases matching TRBD1. Germline V gene data show CDR1 as MNHNS and CDR2 as SASEGT. This CDR3 comprises 16 residues. The junction had 13 bases not matched to a gene; V was cut back by 6 bases and J by 7 bases.

The V call is TRBV13, the J call TRBJ1-6; D call uncertain. The length of the CDR3 is 12 residues. Germline CDR1 is PRHDT and CDR2 is FYEKMQ (reference sequence). Trimming took 5 bases from V and 7 from J, leaving 6 bases between them. The CDR3 DNA sequence: TGTGCCAGCAGCGTGGAGAATTCACCCCTCCACTTT. It translates to CASSVENSPLHF.

The V call is TRBV19, the J call TRBJ2-1; TRBD2 matches 9 bases. V was clipped by 6 bases and J by 8 bases; unmatched bases: 11. The CDR3 consists of 15 residues. Germline V gene sequence: CDR1 LNHDA, CDR2 SQIVND (reference sequence). Here the CDR3 reads CASSPRGGGAHEQFF. DNA for the CDR3: TGTGCCAGTAGCCCCAGGGGCGGGGGGGCCCATGAGCAGTTCTTC. The variable domain in full, with the rest retrieved from reference TRBV19 and TRBJ2-1, is DGGITQSPKYLFRKEGQNVTLSCEQNLNHDAMYWYRQDPGQGLRLIYYSQIVNDFQKGDIAEGYSVSREKKESFPLTVTSAQKNPTAFYLCASSPRGGGAHEQFFGPGTRLTVL.

The chain uses TRBV12-3 or TRBV12-4 and TRBJ2-3; no reliable D call. The V end was cut by 4 bases, the J end by 6 bases, with 14 bases between. This CDR3 has 14 residues. The CDR3 DNA is TGTGCCAGCAGTTCTACTTCTGATGGGGATACGCAGTATTTT. Translation gives CASSSTSDGDTQYF.

This clonotype was seen a few times. The rearrangement uses TRBV12-3 or TRBV12-4 and TRBJ2-7; the D gene is possibly TRBD1 (7 bases). Trimming stripped 1 base from V and 6 bases from J, with 13 bases between. CDR3 length: 14 residues. CDR3 in DNA: TGTGCCAGCAGTTTAGGAGCAGGGGGGTTCGAGCAGTACGTC. It is translated as CASSLGAGGFEQYV.